This T cell receptor beta chain came from a study of identical twins. Overall study findings and caveats: Low generation-probability sequences were in excess among twin-shared out-of-frame alpha sequences.

Ten or more counts support this clonotype. Its cognate antigen is unknown. This CDR3 is built from 15 residues. V lost 3 bases to trimming and J lost 4 bases, with 16 bases between them. A single record per CDR3 protein comes from TCRdb applying MiXCR to the 5' RACE reads. The profile covers approximately 590,000 distinct CDR3 sequences, with over 8.5% appearing a single time and roughly 3.2% taken by the ten largest. The sample was also linked to a second study, of yellow fever vaccine responses in identical twins.

The gene calls are TRBV12-3 or TRBV12-4 and TRBJ2-7, with a weak D call TRBD2 (7 bases). Sequenced material: PBMCs. The origin of this receptor is a woman between 18 and 29 years old in good health. The CDR3 loop is CASSFKGGTLYEQYF. CDR3 nucleotide sequence: TGTGCCAGCAGTTTCAAGGGAGGGACATTATACGAGCAGTACTTC.